This T cell receptor (beta chain) was observed in a study of cytomegalovirus exposure and HLA in healthy donors. Study-level findings and limits: Later analysis associated a missense DCLRE1C variant with TCR beta V- and J-gene trimming. Owing to their indistinguishability, certain V segments, notably TRBV6-2 and TRBV6-3, were excluded.

To note about this clone: As yet, its antigen is unknown.

The PCR had 60 Vbeta and 13 Jbeta primers. Per the original data handling: Later, 65 million to 85 million unique TCR beta chains were counted in an analysis, and around 11 million of them were shared. The assay was immunoSEQ multiplex PCR, and TCRdb's table has in-frame clones only and misses some. That table is the source of V, J and clone size, and D and trimming were worked out from the DNA. The repertoire has 200,000 to 250,000 clones, 80% to 85% of them found once; the top ten carry around 8.3%. V lost 4 bases and J lost 5; bases outside the gene matches: 6. Per germline, CDR1 SGHNT and CDR2 YYREEE (reference sequence). The CDR3 sequence is 15 residues long.

The sequence came from a woman aged 55-69 years in good health and CMV-seropositive. Input material: PBMCs. V and J are TRBV5-4 and TRBJ2-5; 12 positions match TRBD2. CDR3 in DNA: TGTGCCAGCAGCGTGAGACTAGCGGGAGAGGAGACCCAGTACTTC. Translated: CASSVRLAGEETQYF.